A single T cell receptor beta chain is shown here with its context. This entry belongs to a study of blood T cell repertoires in COVID-19. This CDR3 region has 17 residues. The ends were cut back, 2 bases at V and 3 bases at J, with 21 bases in the middle. Germline CDR1 SQVTM, CDR2 ANQGSEA. The data were produced by immunoSEQ multiplex PCR, yet TCRdb's version contains in-frame clones alone and is incomplete. The table records over 200,000 clones, about 85% of them present only once. What was sequenced was peripheral blood. The clonotype originates from a man between 35 and 55 years old with acute or convalescent COVID-19. This chain links TRBV29-1 with TRBJ2-3; a possible D gene is TRBD1 (7 bases). The chain's CDR3 is CSVEPLLTGTGTDTQYF. The CDR3, as DNA: TGCAGCGTTGAACCGTTACTGACAGGGACTGGGACAGATACGCAGTATTTT.